This T cell receptor beta chain is from a study of T cells in Graves' hyperthyroidism and ophthalmopathy. Study-wide points: Most clonotypes expanded in thyroid above 0.001 were likewise present in blood.

This clonotype was detected ten times or more. No antigen is known for it. RNA transcripts yielded amplified TCR beta CDR3 regions. First-round RT-PCR targeting the TCR CDR3 was performed with the HTBI primer set. TCRdb processed the multiplex PCR reads anew with MiXCR; each CDR3 protein has one entry. The sample holds 700,000 to 850,000 distinct CDR3 sequences; over 35% are singletons and the top ten take around 32%. This CDR3 comprises 14 residues. V dropped 3 bases and J dropped 5 bases, with 14 bases sitting between them. Germline V gives CDR1 SGDLS, CDR2 YYNGEE. The clonotype originates from a woman aged 35 to 49 with Graves' hyperthyroidism. The chain has TRBV9 and TRBJ2-5; D may be TRBD1 (7 bases). Sequencing was done on a sample of blood. The CDR3 DNA reads TGTGCCAGCAGCGGATTCCCAGGGGGGGAGACCCAGTACTTC. This translates into CASSGFPGGETQYF. The whole variable domain, filled in from reference TRBV9 and TRBJ2-5, reads DSGVTQTPKHLITATGQRVTLRCSPRSGDLSVYWYQQSLDQGLQFLIQYYNGEERAKGNILERFSAQQFPDLHSELNLSSLELGDSALYFCASSGFPGGETQYFGPGTRLLVL.